The source of this T cell receptor beta chain is a study of beta chain features in type 1 diabetes. The authors reverse transcribed all of the isolated RNA, so sequencing captured expressed TCRB transcripts. Sequencing was performed with immunoSEQ multiplex PCR; in TCRdb, only in-frame clones are kept and a portion is missing. The sample comprises around 450,000 clones, 11% of which are singletons, and 0.045% to 0.05% rests with the top ten. Only a few counts were recorded for this clone. Germline V CDR1 and CDR2: SGHNT, YENEEA. This CDR3 contains 13 residues. Unmatched junction bases numbered 1, after V lost 4 bases and J lost 5 bases.

This receptor was obtained from a woman aged 18-30 years in good health. The chain recombines TRBV11-3 with TRBJ2-2; 7 bases map to TRBD1. The source material was naive CD4+ T cells from blood. In DNA form, the CDR3 reads TGTGCCAGCAGCTCGACAGGGACCGGGGAGCTGTTTTTT. This gives the protein CASSSTGTGELFF.